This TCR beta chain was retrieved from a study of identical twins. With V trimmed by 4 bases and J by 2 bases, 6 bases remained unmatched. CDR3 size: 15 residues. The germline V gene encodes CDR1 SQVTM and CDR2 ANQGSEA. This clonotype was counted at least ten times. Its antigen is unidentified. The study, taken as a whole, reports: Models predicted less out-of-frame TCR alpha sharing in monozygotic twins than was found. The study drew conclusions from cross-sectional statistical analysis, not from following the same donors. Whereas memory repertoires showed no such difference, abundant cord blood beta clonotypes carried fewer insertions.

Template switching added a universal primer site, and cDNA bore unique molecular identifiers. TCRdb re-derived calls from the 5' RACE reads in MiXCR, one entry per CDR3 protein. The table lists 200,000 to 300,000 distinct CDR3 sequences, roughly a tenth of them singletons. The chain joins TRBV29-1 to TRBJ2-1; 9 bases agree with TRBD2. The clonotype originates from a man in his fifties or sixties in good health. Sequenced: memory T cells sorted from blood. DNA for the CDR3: TGCAGCGTTGGGAAGCGGGAGGCCACCTACAATGAGCAGTTCTTC. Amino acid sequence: CSVGKREATYNEQFF.